A selection of T cell receptor beta chains follows, all from one sample in a study of T cells in Graves' hyperthyroidism and ophthalmopathy. Each CDR3 protein is one row after TCRdb ran MiXCR on the multiplex PCR reads. The data show fewer than 650,000 distinct CDR3 sequences, 11% to 15% seen once. Input material: blood. The receptors derive from a woman between 35 and 50 years old with Graves' hyperthyroidism. Both conserved end residues are part of each CDR3. Fields, in order: clone size, J gene, D gene, V gene, CDR3 protein, CDR3 DNA. D genes are given only for firm matches. Clone size appears in some rows only: once, few, many, or a class for an expanded clone.

clone_size: many; j_call: TRBJ2-3; d_call: TRBD1; v_call: TRBV20-1; cdr3_aa: CSARIIPGQGLSDTQYF; cdr3_nt: TGCAGTGCTAGAATTATACCGGGACAGGGATTGTCAGATACGCAGTATTTT
clone_size: NA; j_call: TRBJ2-5; d_call: NA; v_call: TRBV12-3/TRBV12-4; cdr3_aa: CASSGTQQETQYF; cdr3_nt: TGTGCCAGCAGTGGGACTCAACAAGAGACCCAGTACTTC
clone_size: NA; j_call: TRBJ1-2; d_call: NA; v_call: TRBV20-1; cdr3_aa: CSARVPSGPQWGYTF; cdr3_nt: TGCAGTGCTAGAGTCCCCTCAGGCCCCCAGTGGGGCTACACCTTC
clone_size: many; j_call: TRBJ1-5; d_call: NA; v_call: TRBV28; cdr3_aa: CASISGPYSNQPQHF; cdr3_nt: TGTGCCAGCATTTCAGGGCCTTATAGCAATCAGCCCCAGCATTTT
clone_size: NA; j_call: TRBJ2-3; d_call: TRBD2; v_call: TRBV4-1; cdr3_aa: CASSLQAGVTDTQYF; cdr3_nt: TGCGCCAGCAGCCTCCAAGCGGGAGTCACAGATACGCAGTATTTT
clone_size: many; j_call: TRBJ2-5; d_call: NA; v_call: TRBV15; cdr3_aa: CATSRDRWAEETQYF; cdr3_nt: TGTGCCACCAGCAGAGATCGTTGGGCGGAAGAGACCCAGTACTTC
clone_size: NA; j_call: TRBJ1-1; d_call: NA; v_call: TRBV19; cdr3_aa: CASSIASRAEAFF; cdr3_nt: TGTGCCAGTAGTATAGCCTCACGGGCTGAAGCTTTCTTT
clone_size: many; j_call: TRBJ1-1; d_call: NA; v_call: TRBV6-1; cdr3_aa: CASAPRDGTEAFF; cdr3_nt: TGTGCCAGCGCCCCACGGGACGGCACTGAAGCTTTCTTT
clone_size: many; j_call: TRBJ2-2; d_call: NA; v_call: TRBV20-1; cdr3_aa: CSARDPGTGNTGELFF; cdr3_nt: TGCAGTGCTAGAGATCCCGGGACGGGGAACACCGGGGAGCTGTTTTTT
clone_size: few; j_call: TRBJ2-1; d_call: NA; v_call: TRBV28; cdr3_aa: CASTFSRSNEQFF; cdr3_nt: TGTGCCAGCACTTTCTCCCGGAGCAATGAGCAGTTCTTC
clone_size: many; j_call: TRBJ2-1; d_call: TRBD1; v_call: TRBV5-1; cdr3_aa: CASSRTGTGGSDEQFF; cdr3_nt: TGCGCCAGCAGCCGGACTGGGACAGGGGGTAGTGATGAGCAGTTCTTC
clone_size: few; j_call: TRBJ1-5; d_call: TRBD1; v_call: TRBV19; cdr3_aa: CASSKQGEQPQHF; cdr3_nt: TGTGCCAGTAGTAAACAGGGGGAACAGCCCCAGCATTTT
clone_size: many; j_call: TRBJ2-7; d_call: NA; v_call: TRBV28; cdr3_aa: CASSLTGDSYEQYF; cdr3_nt: TGTGCCAGCAGTTTAACGGGAGACTCCTACGAGCAGTACTTC
clone_size: NA; j_call: TRBJ2-7; d_call: TRBD2; v_call: TRBV3-1; cdr3_aa: CASGLGLAGEGEQYF; cdr3_nt: TGTGCCAGTGGATTAGGACTAGCGGGAGAGGGCGAGCAGTACTTC
clone_size: many; j_call: TRBJ2-6; d_call: TRBD2; v_call: TRBV27; cdr3_aa: CASRLGGGAGDWSGANVLTF; cdr3_nt: TGTGCCAGCAGACTAGGGGGAGGAGCGGGAGACTGGTCTGGGGCCAACGTCCTGACTTTC
clone_size: many; j_call: TRBJ2-2; d_call: TRBD1; v_call: TRBV28; cdr3_aa: CASSSGRTGGGTGELFF; cdr3_nt: TGTGCCAGCAGTTCCGGCAGGACAGGGGGGGGGACCGGGGAGCTGTTTTTT
clone_size: few; j_call: TRBJ2-1; d_call: TRBD2; v_call: TRBV13; cdr3_aa: CASSYGAGGPYNEQFF; cdr3_nt: TGTGCCAGCAGCTACGGAGCGGGAGGACCCTACAATGAGCAGTTCTTC
clone_size: many; j_call: TRBJ2-5; d_call: TRBD2; v_call: TRBV28; cdr3_aa: CASSFLVAGDAETQYF; cdr3_nt: TGTGCCAGCAGTTTTTTGGTAGCGGGAGATGCGGAGACCCAGTACTTC
clone_size: many; j_call: TRBJ1-5; d_call: NA; v_call: TRBV5-1; cdr3_aa: CASSLEPSRNQPQHF; cdr3_nt: TGCGCCAGCAGCTTGGAGCCCTCTAGAAATCAGCCCCAGCATTTT
clone_size: many; j_call: TRBJ2-1; d_call: TRBD2; v_call: TRBV20-1; cdr3_aa: CSANQNSGTSANEQFF; cdr3_nt: TGCAGTGCTAACCAAAATTCCGGGACTAGTGCCAATGAGCAGTTCTTC
clone_size: many; j_call: TRBJ1-5; d_call: NA; v_call: TRBV12-3/TRBV12-4; cdr3_aa: CASRELNQPQHF; cdr3_nt: TGTGCCAGCAGGGAGCTCAATCAGCCCCAGCATTTT
clone_size: few; j_call: TRBJ2-3; d_call: NA; v_call: TRBV4-2; cdr3_aa: CASSQGTSGTSTDTQYF; cdr3_nt: TGTGCCAGCAGCCAAGGCACCTCTGGGACCTCCACAGATACGCAGTATTTT
clone_size: NA; j_call: TRBJ1-5; d_call: NA; v_call: TRBV28; cdr3_aa: CASSLHYSNQPQHF; cdr3_nt: TGTGCCAGCAGTTTGCATTATAGCAATCAGCCCCAGCATTTT
clone_size: many; j_call: TRBJ1-6; d_call: TRBD1; v_call: TRBV28; cdr3_aa: CASGQGIWSSPLHF; cdr3_nt: TGTGCCAGCGGACAGGGTATCTGGAGTTCACCCCTCCACTTT
clone_size: many; j_call: TRBJ1-6; d_call: TRBD1; v_call: TRBV28; cdr3_aa: CASSSPQGNGGSPLHF; cdr3_nt: TGTGCCAGCAGTTCACCACAGGGGAATGGTGGTTCACCCCTCCACTTT
clone_size: NA; j_call: TRBJ2-1; d_call: TRBD1; v_call: TRBV9; cdr3_aa: CASSVVSGTGLNEQFF; cdr3_nt: TGTGCCAGCAGCGTAGTAAGCGGGACAGGGTTGAATGAGCAGTTCTTC
clone_size: NA; j_call: TRBJ2-2; d_call: NA; v_call: TRBV6-1; cdr3_aa: CASWGLNTGELFF; cdr3_nt: TGTGCCAGCTGGGGCCTGAACACCGGGGAGCTGTTTTTT
clone_size: many; j_call: TRBJ1-5; d_call: NA; v_call: TRBV30; cdr3_aa: CAWSVTGTYQPQHF; cdr3_nt: TGTGCCTGGAGTGTTACCGGGACATATCAGCCCCAGCATTTT
clone_size: many; j_call: TRBJ1-5; d_call: TRBD1; v_call: TRBV2; cdr3_aa: CASSEGSGQEHF; cdr3_nt: TGTGCCAGCAGTGAAGGGTCCGGACAGGAGCATTTT
clone_size: NA; j_call: TRBJ1-1; d_call: NA; v_call: TRBV28; cdr3_aa: CASSLVSLAGGLTGELNTEAFF; cdr3_nt: TGTGCCAGCAGTTTAGTATCTCTAGCGGGAGGGCTTACCGGGGAGCTGAACACTGAAGCTTTCTTT
clone_size: NA; j_call: TRBJ2-1; d_call: TRBD2; v_call: TRBV5-1; cdr3_aa: CASSEGLAETYNEQFF; cdr3_nt: TGCGCCAGCAGCGAGGGACTAGCGGAGACCTACAATGAGCAGTTCTTC